The clone carrying this T cell receptor (beta chain) came up many times. It was RNA transcripts that yielded the amplified TCR beta CDR3 regions. The TCR CDR3 was amplified in a first-round RT-PCR using the HTBI primer set. In TCRdb, the multiplex PCR reads were re-called with MiXCR into one record per CDR3 protein. The sample holds about 600,000 distinct CDR3 sequences, around 14% seen once. The data belong to a study of T cells in Graves' hyperthyroidism and ophthalmopathy. The TCR sequence derives from a young woman with Graves' ophthalmopathy. The sample consisted of blood.

The CDR3 here is CSVASGPETQYF. CDR3 coding DNA: TGCAGCGTCGCTAGTGGTCCAGAGACCCAGTACTTC. V gene TRBV29-1 combines with J gene TRBJ2-5; D remains unclear. The CDR3 spans 12 residues. The germline V and J ends were trimmed by 6 bases and 4 bases, with 12 bases remaining between them. Looked up from germline, CDR1 is SQVTM and CDR2 is ANQGSEA. Full variable domain (missing parts from reference TRBV29-1 and TRBJ2-5): SAVISQKPSRDICQRGTSLTIQCQVDSQVTMMFWYRQQPGQSLTLIATANQGSEATYESGFVIDKFPISRPNLTFSTLTVSNMSPEDSSIYLCSVASGPETQYFGPGTRLLVL.